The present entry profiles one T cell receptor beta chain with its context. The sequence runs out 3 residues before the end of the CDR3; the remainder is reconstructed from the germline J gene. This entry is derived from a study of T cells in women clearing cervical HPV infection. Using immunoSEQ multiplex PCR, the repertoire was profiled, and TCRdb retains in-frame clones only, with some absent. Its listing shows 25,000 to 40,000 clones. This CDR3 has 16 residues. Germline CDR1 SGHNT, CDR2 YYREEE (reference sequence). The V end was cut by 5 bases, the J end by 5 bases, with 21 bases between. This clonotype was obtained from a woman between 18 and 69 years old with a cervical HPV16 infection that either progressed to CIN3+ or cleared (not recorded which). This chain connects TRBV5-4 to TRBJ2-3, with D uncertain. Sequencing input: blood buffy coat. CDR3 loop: CASSRWAIQSLDTQYF. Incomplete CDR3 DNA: TGTGCCAGCAGTCGATGGGCCATCCAAAGCTTAGATACG.